This TCR beta chain derives from a study of CD8 T cells in Susac syndrome. It was with random hexamers that about 0.45 to 1 ug RNA was reverse transcribed. TCRdb fed the immunoSEQ multiplex PCR reads into MiXCR, producing one record per CDR3 protein. There are 350,000 to 550,000 distinct CDR3 sequences in the sample; approximately 85% occur only once, and approximately 0.12% lies in the top ten. The V end was cut by 3 bases, the J end by 8 bases, with 17 bases between. This CDR3 is built from 15 residues. The germline V gene encodes CDR1 ENHRY and CDR2 SYGVKD. The chain carries TRBV10-3 and TRBJ2-1, with D hard to call. The clonotype comes from a human donor with multiple sclerosis. The source material was CD8+ T cells from PBMCs. The CDR3 spells CAISDPRSLEDEQFF. Written as DNA, the CDR3 is TGTGCCATCAGTGACCCTAGGTCTCTTGAAGATGAGCAGTTCTTC.